Presented here are 14 T cell receptor beta chains from one specimen sequenced in a study of long-term antiretroviral therapy in people with HIV. Researchers ran immunoSEQ v3.0 at survey level. This table comes from immunoSEQ multiplex PCR, and its TCRdb copy is limited to in-frame clones, with some not included. Of approximately 41,000 clones in the sample, roughly 76% were seen once. The sample here was unsorted PBMCs, taken 1.5 years after starting antiretroviral therapy. All receptors come from a man between 18 and 35 years old with HIV.

V gene TRBV27 combines with J gene TRBJ2-3; no definite D call. The V end was cut by 5 bases, the J end by 3 bases, with 9 bases between. Germline values: CDR1 MNHEY, CDR2 SMNVEV (reference sequence). The CDR3 has 13 residues. The CDR3 DNA reads as TGTGCCAGCAGTCTTGGGCCTACAGATACGCAGTATTTT. Protein sequence: CASSLGPTDTQYF.

This clone was counted a single time. The DNA for the CDR3 is TGCGCCAGCAGCTTGGACAGGGAAGAGGAAAAACTGTTTTTT. It encodes CASSLDREEEKLFF. The gene calls are TRBV5-1 and TRBJ1-4; D possibly corresponds to TRBD1 (6 bases). Germline loops: CDR1 SGHRS, CDR2 YFSETQ. The CDR3 is 14 amino acids. V was clipped by 0 bases and J by 8 bases, with 11 bases between them.

The V gene is TRBV18, the J gene TRBJ2-3; 10 bases match TRBD1. Germline V CDR1 and CDR2: KGHSH, LQKENI. CDR3 length: 14 residues. J gave up 6 bases and V 5 bases, and 5 bases lay outside the gene matches. CDR3: CASSRQGARDTQYF. CDR3 in DNA: TGTGCCAGCTCAAGACAGGGGGCGCGGGATACGCAGTATTTT.

This rearrangement joins TRBV2 to TRBJ2-1; TRBD2 matches at 12 bases. CDR1 is SNHLY, CDR2 FYNNEI, per germline. The CDR3 sequence is 16 residues long. The ends lost 2 bases at V and 4 bases at J; junction bases unmatched: 3. CDR3 protein: CASSERGLAGYNEQFF. The CDR3 DNA sequence: TGTGCCAGCAGTGAACGCGGACTAGCGGGGTACAATGAGCAGTTCTTC.

The chain carries TRBV5-1 and TRBJ2-1; no reliable D call. The CDR3 covers 12 residues. Germline V gene data show CDR1 as SGHRS and CDR2 as YFSETQ. The V gene lost 2 bases and the J gene lost 4 bases, with 4 bases spanning the gap. The CDR3 sequence: CASSFQYNEQFF. The CDR3 bases are TGCGCCAGCAGCTTCCAATACAATGAGCAGTTCTTC.

This chain uses TRBV7-2 with TRBJ2-7, with D perhaps TRBD2 (5 bases). The germline CDR1 and CDR2 sequences are SGHTA and FQGNSA. Trimming shortened V by 2 bases and J by 2 bases, and 19 bases separated the two germline ends. This CDR3 is 17 amino acids long. CDR3 amino acids: CASSLNGGSLIAYEQYF. CDR3 coding DNA: TGTGCCAGCAGCTTAAACGGAGGCAGTCTAATTGCCTACGAGCAGTACTTC.

This clone was seen only once. The rearrangement uses TRBV5-4 and TRBJ1-1; 11 nucleotides agree with TRBD1. CDR1 and CDR2 from the germline V gene are SGHNT and YYREEE (reference sequence). The CDR3 loop spans 13 amino acids. V dropped 7 bases and J dropped 3; count of bases not matched to a gene: 2. CDR3 DNA: TGTGCCAGCGGGGGACAGGGGGACACTGAAGCTTTCTTT. Translating it yields CASGGQGDTEAFF.

This clone was detected a few times. V is TRBV11-2 and J is TRBJ1-1; no reliable D call. Germline CDR1 SGHAT, CDR2 FQNNGV. This CDR3 comprises 16 residues. Trimming shortened V by 0 bases and J by 1 base, and 12 bases separated the two germline ends. Here the CDR3 reads CASSLEFGRKNTEAFF. Here the CDR3 DNA reads TGTGCCAGCAGCTTAGAATTTGGCAGAAAGAACACTGAAGCTTTCTTT.

The chain combines TRBV27 with TRBJ2-2; possible D gene TRBD2, 5 bases. V lost 10 bases, J lost 1 base, and 19 bases lay in between. This CDR3 spans 16 amino acids. The germline V gene encodes CDR1 MNHEY and CDR2 SMNVEV (reference sequence). The CDR3 DNA sequence: TGTGCCACTACGAGTAGCGACTACAGGAACACCGGGGAGCTGTTTTTT. It specifies CATTSSDYRNTGELFF.

This clone was detected once. This rearrangement joins TRBV5-4 to TRBJ2-3; 7 bases agree with TRBD1. This CDR3 has 18 residues. Unmatched junction bases numbered 14, after V lost 4 bases and J lost 0 bases. Germline V CDR1 and CDR2: SGHNT, YYREEE (reference sequence). CDR3 sequence reads: CASSGPVLARGSTDTQYF. The DNA of the CDR3 is TGTGCCAGCAGCGGACCGGTCTTGGCCAGGGGGAGCACAGATACGCAGTATTTT.

The V call is TRBV18, the J call TRBJ2-3; tentative D call: TRBD2 (6 bases). CDR3 length: 16 amino acids. Trimming took off 2 bases at V and 0 bases at J, with 12 bases between the two ends. Germline values: CDR1 KGHSH, CDR2 LQKENI. In DNA, the CDR3 is TGTGCCAGCTCACCAGTCTTGACTAGAAGCACAGATACGCAGTATTTT. Protein product: CASSPVLTRSTDTQYF.

The rearrangement joins TRBV28 to TRBJ2-1; D unresolved. The V gene's germline CDR1 is MDHEN and CDR2 SYDVKM. Trimming stripped 4 bases from V and 0 bases from J, with 13 bases between. This CDR3 spans 16 amino acids. The CDR3 sequence: CASSSRTVSSYNEQFF. The CDR3 region has the DNA TGTGCCAGCAGTTCCCGGACCGTTAGCTCCTACAATGAGCAGTTCTTC.

The chain carries TRBV4-1 and TRBJ1-5; D gene uncertain. CDR3 size: 16 residues. V lost 1 base to trimming and J lost 3 bases, with 13 bases between them. The germline CDR1 and CDR2 sequences are MGHRA and YSYEKL. The chain's CDR3 is CASSQVPGYFNQPQHF. CDR3 bases: TGCGCCAGCAGCCAAGTGCCAGGATATTTCAATCAGCCCCAGCATTTT.

This sequence joins TRBV5-1 and TRBJ1-2; D gene uncertain. The CDR3 spans 13 residues. The V end was cut by 0 bases, the J end by 2 bases, with 5 bases between. Germline values: CDR1 SGHRS, CDR2 YFSETQ. This CDR3 reads CASSLARNYGYTF. CDR3 nucleotides: TGCGCCAGCAGCTTGGCCAGGAACTATGGCTACACCTTC.